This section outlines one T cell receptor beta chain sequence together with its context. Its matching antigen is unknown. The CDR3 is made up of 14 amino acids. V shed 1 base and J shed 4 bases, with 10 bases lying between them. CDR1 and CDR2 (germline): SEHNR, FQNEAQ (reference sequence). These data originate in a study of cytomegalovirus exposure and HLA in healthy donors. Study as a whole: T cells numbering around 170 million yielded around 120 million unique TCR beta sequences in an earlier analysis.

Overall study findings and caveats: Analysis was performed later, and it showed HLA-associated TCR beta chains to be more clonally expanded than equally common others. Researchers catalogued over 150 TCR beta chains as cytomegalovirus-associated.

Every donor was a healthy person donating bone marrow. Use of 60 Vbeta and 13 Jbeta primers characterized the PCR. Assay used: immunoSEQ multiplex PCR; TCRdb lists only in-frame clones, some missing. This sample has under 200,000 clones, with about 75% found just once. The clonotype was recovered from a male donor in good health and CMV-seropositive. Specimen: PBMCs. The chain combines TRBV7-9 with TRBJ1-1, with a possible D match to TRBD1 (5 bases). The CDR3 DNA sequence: TGTGCCAGCAGCTTAGTTGGGGGAGGCACTGAAGCTTTCTTT. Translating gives CASSLVGGGTEAFF.